What follows are 21 T cell receptor beta chains derived from one specimen sequenced in a study of cytomegalovirus exposure and HLA in healthy donors (dated by TCRdb to the late 2010s). The library was made by the immunoSEQ multiplex PCR assay. The multiplex PCR relied on a mix of 60 forward primers for TCR Vbeta segments and 13 reverse primers for TCR Jbeta segments. TCRdb took over this immuneACCESS table, retaining in-frame rearrangements with V and J assigned. Such tables are incomplete; in checked studies, under half of the missing clones stem from an unresolved V gene, and the remainder is unexplained. In all, the sample holds approximately 170,000 clones, and about 76% of those were seen once. In total, the top ten clones hold 7.4% of the sample. The sequencing sample was made of PBMCs. Receptor source: a male donor in good health and CMV-seropositive.

The chain joins TRBV30 to TRBJ1-2; a possible D gene is TRBD1 (6 bases). V shed 6 bases and J shed 5 bases, with 28 bases lying between them. The germline V gene has CDR1 GTSNPN and CDR2 SVGIG (reference sequence). CDR3 size: 17 residues. CDR3 amino acids: CACTSGTTTRKGYGYTF. CDR3 sequence (DNA): TGTGCCTGCACGTCCGGGACAACTACCCGTAAGGGGTATGGCTACACCTTC. The full variable domain, in which reference TRBV30 and TRBJ1-2 provide the parts outside the CDR3, is SQTIHQWPATLVQPVGSPLSLECTVEGTSNPNLYWYRQAAGRGLQLLFYSVGIGQISSEVPQNLSASRPQDRQFILSSKKLLLSDSGFYLCACTSGTTTRKGYGYTFGSGTRLTVV.

CDR3 in DNA: TGCGCCAGCAGCCCAACGGACCCGGGGGGTGAGCAGTACTTC. Protein product: CASSPTDPGGEQYF. The genes are TRBV5-1 and TRBJ2-7; 7 nucleotides align to TRBD2. This CDR3 region has 14 residues. The V gene end was trimmed by 4 bases and the J gene end by 7 bases; junction bases not matched to a gene: 11. The germline V gene encodes CDR1 SGHRS and CDR2 YFSETQ.

The chain carries TRBV11-2 and TRBJ1-3; D remains ambiguous. Germline V gene data show CDR1 as SGHAT and CDR2 as FQNNGV. Trimming removed 3 bases from V and 12 bases from J, with 18 bases in between. The CDR3 loop spans 14 amino acids. This chain's CDR3 is CASSLDLGRENIYF. For the CDR3, the DNA is TGTGCCAGCAGCTTGGATTTGGGTAGGGAGAACATATATTTT.

This sequence joins TRBV27 and TRBJ2-7; D perhaps matches TRBD1 (5 bases). Deletions cut 4 bases from V and 9 bases from J, with 16 bases between. The V gene's germline CDR1 is MNHEY and CDR2 SMNVEV (reference sequence). The CDR3 extends over 13 amino acids. CDR3 DNA: TGTGCCAGCAGTTCCCCTAAGCAGGGCGTGCAGTACTTC. Translated, it gives CASSSPKQGVQYF.

This clone was seen a few times. The DNA for the CDR3 is TGTGCCAGCAGCTTATTCATTCGGGGATATGGCTACACCTTC. This gives the protein CASSLFIRGYGYTF. The V call is TRBV11-2, the J call TRBJ1-2, with D unresolved. Looked up from germline, CDR1 is SGHAT and CDR2 is FQNNGV. Trimming took off 2 bases at V and 5 bases at J, with 12 bases between the two ends. The length of the CDR3 is 14 residues.

The V and J genes are TRBV4-2 and TRBJ2-3; 7 bases align to TRBD1. Germline CDR1 reads LGHNA; CDR2 reads YNFKEQ. V was pared by 0 bases and J by 3 bases, with 6 bases of the junction left unmatched. There are 16 residues in the CDR3. The CDR3: CASSQDRGQKTDTQYF. CDR3 nucleotides: TGTGCCAGCAGCCAAGATCGGGGACAGAAGACAGATACGCAGTATTTT.

Here the CDR3 reads CASRASGNTEAFF. In DNA form, the CDR3 reads TGCGCCAGCAGGGCAAGTGGGAACACTGAAGCTTTCTTT. The genes are TRBV10-1 and TRBJ1-1, with D unresolved. V shed 6 bases and J shed 1 base, with 9 bases lying between them. The CDR3 contains 13 residues. Looked up from germline, CDR1 is WNHNN and CDR2 is SYGVQD (reference sequence).

V is TRBV10-3 and J is TRBJ1-6; 7 bases are a match to TRBD1. The germline V gene has CDR1 ENHRY and CDR2 SYGVKD. The CDR3 sequence is 14 residues long. V lost 5 bases and J lost 8; bases outside the gene matches: 6. The CDR3 spells CAISIRTGDSPLHF. Written as DNA, the CDR3 is TGTGCCATCAGTATTCGGACAGGAGATTCACCCCTCCACTTT.

This clone has only a few counts. The rearrangement links TRBV5-1 to TRBJ2-2; TRBD1 matches 8 bases. The CDR3 sequence is 14 residues long. Unmatched junction bases numbered 2, after V lost 4 bases and J lost 3 bases. Germline assignment: CDR1 SGHRS and CDR2 YFSETQ. CDR3 sequence: CASSRDRYTGELFF. CDR3 DNA: TGCGCCAGCAGCCGGGACAGGTACACCGGGGAGCTGTTTTTT. Full variable domain (remainder filled in from reference TRBV5-1 and TRBJ2-2): KAGVTQTPRYLIKTRGQQVTLSCSPISGHRSVSWYQQTPGQGLQFLFEYFSETQRNKGNFPGRFSGRQFSNSRSEMNVSTLELGDSALYLCASSRDRYTGELFFGEGSRLTVL.

This chain uses TRBV2 with TRBJ1-6; 9 bases map to TRBD1. CDR3 length: 15 amino acids. Germline loops: CDR1 SNHLY, CDR2 FYNNEI. V lost 9 bases to trimming and J lost 7 bases; unmatched junction nucleotides: 10. This CDR3 is CASIPTGGWNSPLHF. The CDR3 bases are TGTGCCAGTATACCGACAGGGGGATGGAATTCACCCCTCCACTTT.

This chain connects TRBV5-4 to TRBJ1-2, with D perhaps matching TRBD1 (6 bases). The length of the CDR3 is 17 residues. Germline V gene data show CDR1 as SGHNT and CDR2 as YYREEE (reference sequence). Trimming stripped 4 bases from V and 1 base from J, with 20 bases between. The CDR3 sequence: CASSRLESRGINYGYTF. CDR3 in DNA: TGTGCCAGCAGCCGGCTTGAGAGCAGGGGAATTAACTATGGCTACACCTTC.

This clone has a handful of counts. V and J are TRBV10-3 and TRBJ1-5, with D perhaps TRBD1 (5 bases). This CDR3 spans 14 amino acids. Germline assignment: CDR1 ENHRY and CDR2 SYGVKD. V shed 4 bases and J shed 4 bases, with 11 bases lying between them. CDR3 protein: CAISAGEGNQPQHF. In nucleotides, the CDR3 is TGTGCCATCAGTGCGGGGGAGGGGAATCAGCCCCAGCATTTT.

This clone has just one count. V gene TRBV27 combines with J gene TRBJ2-1, with TRBD2 as a possible D gene (6 bases). CDR1 and CDR2 from the germline V gene are MNHEY and SMNVEV (reference sequence). The V end lost 6 bases, the J end lost 7 bases, and 22 bases lay between the germline ends. This CDR3 spans 16 amino acids. The DNA for the CDR3 is TGTGCCAGCAGACCCACTAGCTTTGGGTCTCGTAATGAGCAGTTCTTC. It translates to CASRPTSFGSRNEQFF.

The gene calls are TRBV18 and TRBJ1-1, with TRBD1 as a possible D gene (5 bases). Germline values: CDR1 KGHSH, CDR2 LQKENI. The V and J ends lost 4 bases and 7 bases respectively, with 10 bases between them. The CDR3 loop spans 12 amino acids. This CDR3 is CASSRQGGEAFF. The CDR3 nucleotides read TGTGCCAGCTCACGGCAGGGAGGTGAAGCTTTCTTT. The whole variable domain, filled in from reference TRBV18 and TRBJ1-1, reads NAGVMQNPRHLVRRRGQEARLRCSPMKGHSHVYWYRQLPEEGLKFMVYLQKENIIDESGMPKERFSAEFPKEGPSILRIQQVVRGDSAAYFCASSRQGGEAFFGQGTRLTVV.

The chain is built from TRBV4-3 and TRBJ2-5; D is ambiguous. From germline, CDR1 is LGHNA and CDR2 YSLEER. With 5 bases removed from V and 6 bases from J, the gap between germline ends came to 16 bases. This CDR3 has 14 amino acids. Here the CDR3 reads CASSSETLGKTQYF. CDR3 in DNA: TGCGCCAGCAGCTCGGAGACCCTAGGAAAGACCCAGTACTTC.

This clone was observed once. The chain has TRBV5-1 and TRBJ2-2, with 8 bases matching TRBD1. From germline, CDR1 is SGHRS and CDR2 YFSETQ. V lost 4 bases, J lost 5 bases, and 7 bases stayed unmatched. This CDR3 is 15 amino acids long. Here the CDR3 reads CASSTTGEVTGELFF. CDR3 DNA: TGCGCCAGCAGCACGACAGGGGAAGTAACCGGGGAGCTGTTTTTT.

The rearrangement joins TRBV19 to TRBJ1-3; D uncertain. Per the germline V gene, CDR1 is LNHDA and CDR2 is SQIVND (reference sequence). The CDR3 extends over 15 amino acids. V lost 3 bases, J lost 4 bases, and 13 bases lay in between. DNA of the CDR3: TGTGCCAGTAGTATCCAAACTTTCACCGGAAACACCATATATTTT. This gives the protein CASSIQTFTGNTIYF.

The V gene is TRBV1, the J gene TRBJ2-3; the table calls TRBD2, which could not be checked here. TRBV1 is marked as a pseudogene. This CDR3 has 19 residues. CDR3 DNA sequence: TGCACCAGCAGCCAAGGGGCCCCGCGCCAGCGGGGGGCGGTAGATACGCAGTATTTT. Protein sequence: CTSSQGAPRQRGAVDTQYF.

This clone came up once. V is TRBV30 and J is TRBJ1-2; D gene unclear. The CDR3 sequence is 13 residues long. The V gene lost 3 bases and the J gene lost 4 bases, with 12 bases spanning the gap. Germline V gives CDR1 GTSNPN, CDR2 SVGIG (reference sequence). CDR3 DNA: TGTGCCTGGAGAGCCGGTGCCCTCTATGGCTACACCTTC. The encoded protein is CAWRAGALYGYTF.

This sequence joins TRBV5-1 and TRBJ2-7, with a weak D call TRBD1 (6 bases). The CDR3 is 13 amino acids. Germline loops: CDR1 SGHRS, CDR2 YFSETQ. The V end was cut by 2 bases, the J end by 5 bases, with 11 bases between. CDR3 amino acids: CASSFTGHDEQYF. The CDR3 bases are TGCGCCAGCAGCTTCACAGGGCACGACGAGCAGTACTTC. The full variable domain, rest sourced from reference TRBV5-1 and TRBJ2-7, is KAGVTQTPRYLIKTRGQQVTLSCSPISGHRSVSWYQQTPGQGLQFLFEYFSETQRNKGNFPGRFSGRQFSNSRSEMNVSTLELGDSALYLCASSFTGHDEQYFGPGTRLTVT.

This clone was picked up a small number of times. This chain's CDR3 is CASSQDEGGGASPLHF. As DNA, the CDR3 is TGTGCCAGCAGCCAAGATGAAGGGGGGGGCGCTTCACCCCTCCACTTT. The chain couples TRBV5-8 to TRBJ1-6; weak D call: TRBD1 (6 bases). Germline CDR1 reads SGHTS; CDR2 reads YDEGEE. This CDR3 spans 16 amino acids. V shed 4 bases and J shed 9 bases, with 20 bases lying between them.